The 8 T cell receptor beta chains in this list originate from one sample, sequenced in a study of regulatory and conventional T cells in RAG deficiency (dated by TCRdb to about 2017). Libraries came from the immunoSEQ multiplex PCR assay. TCRdb carries this immuneACCESS record with in-frame sequences only. Its versions omit some clonotypes, under half of them owing to an unresolved V gene in the studies checked, with the rest unexplained. Across this sample there are about 6,100 clones, with 85% to 95% seen only once. The top ten clones comprise about 49% of the sample. Source material: CD8+ T cells sorted from blood. The source of these receptors is a human donor with RAG deficiency presenting as severe combined immunodeficiency.

The chain has TRBV16 and TRBJ1-5, with D hard to call. V gave up 1 base and J gave up 6 bases, with 13 bases separating them. This CDR3 has 15 residues. Germline-derived CDR1 and CDR2 are KGHSY and FQNENV. Here the CDR3 reads CASSQFFRGGQPQHF. CDR3 nucleotides: TGTGCCAGCAGCCAATTCTTTCGGGGTGGTCAGCCCCAGCATTTT.

The chain carries TRBV19 and TRBJ2-5; 7 bases fit TRBD2. The germline V gene has CDR1 LNHDA and CDR2 SQIVND (reference sequence). Trimming cost V 7 bases and J 1 base; bases outside gene matches: 6. This CDR3 spans 14 amino acids. The CDR3 region has the DNA TGTGCCAGTACTGGGTGGGAGGGCCAAGAGACCCAGTACTTC. Translating it yields CASTGWEGQETQYF.

V usage is TRBV2 and J usage is TRBJ2-5; 7 nucleotides match TRBD2. CDR3 length: 12 residues. Germline values: CDR1 SNHLY, CDR2 FYNNEI. The V gene end was trimmed by 11 bases and the J gene end by 2 bases; junction bases not matched to a gene: 5. The CDR3 sequence is CAGAGFQETQYF. The DNA for the CDR3 is TGTGCCGGAGCGGGGTTTCAAGAGACCCAGTACTTC.

This clone has only a few counts. The chain has TRBV27 and TRBJ2-5, with 10 bases fitting TRBD1. Trimming took 1 base from V and 5 from J; bases not matched to a gene: 1. Germline V gives CDR1 MNHEY, CDR2 SMNVEV (reference sequence). The CDR3 extends over 14 amino acids. The CDR3 DNA reads TGTGCCAGCAGTTTATGGACAGGGGGGGAGACCCAGTACTTC. Translation: CASSLWTGGETQYF.

The chain combines TRBV6-5 with TRBJ2-2; TRBD1 is a possible D gene (6 bases). The CDR3 loop spans 15 amino acids. Germline V gene lookup returns CDR1 MNHEY and CDR2 SVGAGI. V lost 6 bases and J 1 base, leaving 12 bases between the germline ends. CDR3 bases: TGTGCCAGCAGCTATGACAGGTTGAACACCGGGGAGCTGTTTTTT. Residues: CASSYDRLNTGELFF.

This chain joins TRBV27 and TRBJ2-2; D not certain. Germline values: CDR1 MNHEY, CDR2 SMNVEV (reference sequence). The ends were cut back, 2 bases at V and 6 bases at J, with 7 bases in the middle. The CDR3 contains 13 residues. CDR3 protein: CASSLGSPGELFF. As DNA, the CDR3 is TGTGCCAGCAGTTTAGGCAGCCCCGGGGAGCTGTTTTTT.

The chain employs TRBV27 and TRBJ2-7, with 7 bases fitting TRBD1. The V gene end was trimmed by 2 bases and the J gene end by 5 bases; junction bases not matched to a gene: 9. The CDR3 is made up of 15 amino acids. Looked up from germline, CDR1 is MNHEY and CDR2 is SMNVEV (reference sequence). The chain's CDR3 is CASSLDPTGSHEQYF. The CDR3 nucleotides read TGTGCCAGCAGTTTAGATCCGACAGGGTCCCACGAGCAGTACTTC.

The rearrangement links TRBV28 to TRBJ1-2, with a possible D match to TRBD1 (6 bases). The germline V gene has CDR1 MDHEN and CDR2 SYDVKM. This CDR3 contains 13 residues. Trimming took off 1 base at V and 7 bases at J, with 10 bases between the two ends. CDR3 amino acids: CASSLFGGAGYTF. Here the CDR3 DNA reads TGTGCCAGCAGTTTATTCGGGGGCGCTGGCTACACCTTC.